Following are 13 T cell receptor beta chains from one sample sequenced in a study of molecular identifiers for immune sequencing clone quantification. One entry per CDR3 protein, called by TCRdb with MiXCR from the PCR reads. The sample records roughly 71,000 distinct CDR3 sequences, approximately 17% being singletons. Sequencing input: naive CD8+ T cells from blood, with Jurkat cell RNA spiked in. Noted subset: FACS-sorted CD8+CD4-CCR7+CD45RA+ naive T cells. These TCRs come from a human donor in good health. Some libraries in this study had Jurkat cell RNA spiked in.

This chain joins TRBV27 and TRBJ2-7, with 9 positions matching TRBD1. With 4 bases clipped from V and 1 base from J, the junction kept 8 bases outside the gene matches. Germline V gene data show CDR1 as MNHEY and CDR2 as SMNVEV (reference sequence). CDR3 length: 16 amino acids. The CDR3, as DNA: TGTGCCAGCAGTTCATCGACAGGGGGAACTTCCTACGAGCAGTACTTC. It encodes CASSSSTGGTSYEQYF.

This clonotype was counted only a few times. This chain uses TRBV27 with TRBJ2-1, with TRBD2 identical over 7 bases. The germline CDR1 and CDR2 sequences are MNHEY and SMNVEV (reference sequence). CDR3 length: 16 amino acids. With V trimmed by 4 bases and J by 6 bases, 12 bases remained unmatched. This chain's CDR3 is CASSYFPTSAPNEQFF. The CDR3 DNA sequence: TGTGCCAGCAGTTACTTCCCAACTAGCGCACCCAATGAGCAGTTCTTC.

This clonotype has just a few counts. The CDR3 bases are TGTGCCAGCAGCCGAATCCAGACAGGGGGGAACACTGAAGCTTTCTTT. Protein sequence: CASSRIQTGGNTEAFF. The chain couples TRBV7-9 to TRBJ1-1; 9 nucleotides line up with TRBD1. V shed 5 bases and J 1 base; nucleotides not matched to a gene: 8. Germline V gene lookup returns CDR1 SEHNR and CDR2 FQNEAQ (reference sequence). The CDR3 consists of 16 residues.

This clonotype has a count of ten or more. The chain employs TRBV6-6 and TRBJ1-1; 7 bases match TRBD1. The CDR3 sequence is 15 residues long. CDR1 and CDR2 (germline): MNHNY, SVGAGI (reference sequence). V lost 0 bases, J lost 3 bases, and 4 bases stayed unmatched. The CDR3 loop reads CASSYSTGRDTEAFF. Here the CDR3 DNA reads TGTGCCAGCAGTTACTCGACAGGGAGGGACACTGAAGCTTTCTTT.

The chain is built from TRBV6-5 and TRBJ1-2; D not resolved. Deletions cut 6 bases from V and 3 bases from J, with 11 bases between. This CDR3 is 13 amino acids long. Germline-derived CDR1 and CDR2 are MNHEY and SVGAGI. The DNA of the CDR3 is TGTGCCAGCAGCCCAGGACGCTACTATGGCTACACCTTC. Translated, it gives CASSPGRYYGYTF.

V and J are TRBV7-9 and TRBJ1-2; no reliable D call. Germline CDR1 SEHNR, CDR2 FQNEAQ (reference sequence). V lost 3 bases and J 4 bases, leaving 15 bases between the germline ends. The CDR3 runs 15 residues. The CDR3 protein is CASSLGAETSYGYTF. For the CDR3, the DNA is TGTGCCAGCAGCTTGGGAGCCGAGACAAGCTATGGCTACACCTTC.

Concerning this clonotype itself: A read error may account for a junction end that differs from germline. The chain's CDR3 is CASSTGYDYIF. CDR3 in DNA: TGTGCCAGCAGCACAGGGTACGACTACATCTTC. This chain connects TRBV9 to TRBJ1-2; D is possibly TRBD1 (6 bases). Germline V CDR1 and CDR2: SGDLS, YYNGEE. There are 11 residues in the CDR3.

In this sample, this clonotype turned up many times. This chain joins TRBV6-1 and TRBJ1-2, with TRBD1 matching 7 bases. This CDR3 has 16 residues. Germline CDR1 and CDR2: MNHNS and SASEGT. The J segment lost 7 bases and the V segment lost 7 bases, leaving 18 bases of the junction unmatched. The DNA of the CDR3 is TGTGCCAGCATTCAGTATCTTCAGGGGGTGATGCGTGGCTACACCTTC. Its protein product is CASIQYLQGVMRGYTF.

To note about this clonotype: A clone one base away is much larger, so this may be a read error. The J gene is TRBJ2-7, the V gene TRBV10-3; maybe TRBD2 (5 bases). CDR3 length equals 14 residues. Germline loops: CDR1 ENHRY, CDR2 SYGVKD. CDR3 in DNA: TGTGCCATCAGTGGCGGTCACGGCGGGTACGAGCGGTACTTC. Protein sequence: CAISGGHGGYERYF.

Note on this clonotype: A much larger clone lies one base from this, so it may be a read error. The CDR3 sequence: CAGSYVGTYYEQYF. The CDR3 DNA is TGTGCCGGCAGTTACGTCGGGACTTACTACGAGCAGTACTTC. The rearrangement uses TRBV27 and TRBJ2-7; D is perhaps TRBD2 (6 bases). CDR1 is MNHEY, CDR2 SMNVEV, per germline (reference sequence). The CDR3 has 14 residues.

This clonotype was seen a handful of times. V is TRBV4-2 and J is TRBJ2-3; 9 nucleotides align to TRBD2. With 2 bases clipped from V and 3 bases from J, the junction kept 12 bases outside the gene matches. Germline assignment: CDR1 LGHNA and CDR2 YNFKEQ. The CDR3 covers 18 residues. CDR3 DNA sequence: TGTGCCAGCAGCCAAATCGAAAGCGGGAGCGGGGGGACAGATACGCAGTATTTT. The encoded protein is CASSQIESGSGGTDTQYF.

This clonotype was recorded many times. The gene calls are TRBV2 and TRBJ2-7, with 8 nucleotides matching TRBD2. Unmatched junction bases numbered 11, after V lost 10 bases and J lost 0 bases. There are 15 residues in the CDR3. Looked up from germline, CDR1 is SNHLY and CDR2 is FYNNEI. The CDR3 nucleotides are TGTGCCATCCTGGAGTCGGGAGGGACCTCCTACGAGCAGTACTTC. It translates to CAILESGGTSYEQYF.

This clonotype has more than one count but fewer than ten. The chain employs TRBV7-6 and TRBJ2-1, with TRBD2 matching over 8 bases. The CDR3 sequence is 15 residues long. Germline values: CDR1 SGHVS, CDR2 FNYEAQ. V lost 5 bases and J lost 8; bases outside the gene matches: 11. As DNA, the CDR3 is TGTGCCAGCAGCCCCAGAAGCGGGAGTTCTTATGAGCAGTTCTTC. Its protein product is CASSPRSGSSYEQFF.